This T cell receptor beta chain was recorded in a study of blood T cell repertoires in COVID-19. This clone is deemed hyperexpanded (1% or more). V gave up 3 bases and J gave up 7 bases; unmatched junction bases: 10. Looked up from germline, CDR1 is SGDLS and CDR2 is YYNGEE. The CDR3 spans 15 residues. As processed by the authors: Estimated nucleated cell counts came from reference gene primer amplification. The method was immunoSEQ multiplex PCR; TCRdb's version includes in-frame clones alone and lacks a portion of them. The V and J calls and clone size were taken over from that table, and D and trimming were inferred from the DNA. Of roughly 42,000 clones in the sample, roughly three quarters were seen once.

The chain is built from TRBV9 and TRBJ2-1, with 7 positions matching TRBD2. Source material: peripheral blood. This clonotype was sampled from an elderly woman with acute or convalescent COVID-19. CDR3 in DNA: TGTGCCAGCAGCGAGGGCCGACTAGCAGGGAATGAGCAGTTCTTC. Amino acids: CASSEGRLAGNEQFF.